What follows are 14 T cell receptor beta chains derived from one specimen sequenced in a study of identical twins. TCRdb passed the 5' RACE reads through MiXCR, listing each CDR3 protein once. Seen here are around 490,000 distinct CDR3 sequences, around 22% observed once, and the top ten hold about 0.48%. A further study also used this sample, focusing on yellow fever vaccine responses in identical twins.

The sample was CD4+ T cells sorted from blood. These receptors were obtained from a woman between 18 and 29 years old in good health.

In this sample, this clonotype turned up a few times. The gene calls are TRBV5-1 and TRBJ2-7; a possible D gene is TRBD1 (6 bases). This CDR3 contains 15 residues. The ends were cut back, 2 bases at V and 5 bases at J, with 17 bases in the middle. Germline V gene data show CDR1 as SGHRS and CDR2 as YFSETQ. This CDR3 is CASSFGQLFSHEQYV. DNA for the CDR3: TGCGCCAGCAGCTTCGGACAGCTTTTTTCCCACGAGCAGTACGTC.

This clonotype was seen more than once but under ten times. J is TRBJ2-2 and V is TRBV5-1; D is uncertain. This CDR3 has 14 residues. V gave up 1 base and J gave up 7 bases, with 11 bases separating them. CDR1 is SGHRS, CDR2 YFSETQ, per germline. The CDR3 spells CASSLITEVGELFF. CDR3 nucleotides: TGCGCCAGCAGCTTGATCACTGAGGTCGGGGAGCTGTTTTTT.

The chain couples TRBV3-1 to TRBJ2-1; D is perhaps TRBD1 (6 bases). CDR3 length: 16 amino acids. V lost 1 base and J lost 4, with 14 bases in between. Germline V gene sequence: CDR1 LGHDT, CDR2 YNNKEL (reference sequence). As DNA, the CDR3 is TGTGCCAGCAGCCAAGCAAAAGGGGACAAATACAATGAGCAGTTCTTC. It codes for CASSQAKGDKYNEQFF.

This clonotype was counted between two and nine times. The chain couples TRBV20-1 to TRBJ2-1, with 12 bases identical to TRBD2. Germline CDR1 reads DFQATT; CDR2 reads SNEGSKA (reference sequence). This CDR3 contains 16 residues. J lost 3 bases, V lost 6 bases, and 9 bases had no gene match. In nucleotides, the CDR3 is TGCAGTGCCCCCCTCCGGACTAGCGGGGTCTACAATGAGCAGTTCTTC. Amino acids: CSAPLRTSGVYNEQFF.

This clonotype was seen a handful of times. The chain has TRBV7-9 and TRBJ2-1; 15 nucleotides agree with TRBD2. The germline CDR1 and CDR2 sequences are SEHNR and FQNEAQ (reference sequence). The CDR3 length is 17 residues. Unmatched junction bases numbered 9, after V lost 5 bases and J lost 7 bases. Written as DNA, the CDR3 is TGTGCCAGCAGCAACAACCTAGGACTAGCGGGAGGGAATGAGCAGTTCTTC. It translates to CASSNNLGLAGGNEQFF. The whole variable domain, filled in from reference TRBV7-9 and TRBJ2-1, reads DTGVSQNPRHKITKRGQNVTFRCDPISEHNRLYWYRQTLGQGPEFLTYFQNEAQLEKSRLLSDRFSAERPKGSFSTLEIQRTEQGDSAMYLCASSNNLGLAGGNEQFFGPGTRLTVL.

This clonotype turned up a few times. The CDR3 here is CASSTGQTRGGYTF. The CDR3 region has the DNA TGTGCCAGCAGTACCGGGCAAACTCGGGGAGGCTACACCTTC. This chain connects TRBV12-3 or TRBV12-4 to TRBJ1-2; D is unresolved. V lost 5 bases and J 8 bases, leaving 18 bases between the germline ends. The CDR3 length is 14 residues.

This clonotype was detected once. This sequence joins TRBV7-9 and TRBJ2-7; tentative D call: TRBD1 (5 bases). The germline V gene encodes CDR1 SEHNR and CDR2 FQNEAQ (reference sequence). The length of the CDR3 is 14 residues. Trimming took off 8 bases at V and 7 bases at J, with 21 bases between the two ends. CDR3 amino acids: CASGGPARDREQYV. As DNA, the CDR3 is TGTGCCAGCGGTGGCCCGGCCAGGGATAGGGAGCAGTACGTC.

This clonotype was seen a few times. The gene calls are TRBV12-3 or TRBV12-4 and TRBJ1-6; 8 nucleotides agree with TRBD1. Unmatched junction bases numbered 7, after V lost 7 bases and J lost 5 bases. CDR3 size: 15 residues. The CDR3 region has the DNA TGTGCCAGCACCCTCCGGGACAGGAATAATTCACCCCTCCACTTT. The encoded protein is CASTLRDRNNSPLHF.

This chain joins TRBV15 and TRBJ2-7; 8 nucleotides agree with TRBD1. CDR3 length equals 15 residues. CDR1 and CDR2 from the germline V gene are LNHNV and YYDKDF (reference sequence). V lost 0 bases, J lost 2 bases, and 3 bases stayed unmatched. The CDR3 sequence is CATSRDNRGAYEQYV. Written as DNA, the CDR3 is TGTGCCACCAGCAGAGATAACAGGGGGGCCTACGAGCAGTACGTC.

The rearrangement joins TRBV3-1 to TRBJ2-3; D gene uncertain. The length of the CDR3 is 13 residues. The germline V gene has CDR1 LGHDT and CDR2 YNNKEL (reference sequence). V lost 2 bases and J lost 3, with 6 bases in between. CDR3 loop: CASSQLLTDTQYF. Here the CDR3 DNA reads TGTGCCAGCAGCCAATTGCTAACAGATACGCAGTATTTT.

This clonotype was seen more than once but under ten times. The rearrangement links TRBV7-2 to TRBJ2-1, with D perhaps matching TRBD2 (6 bases). The V end was cut by 1 base, the J end by 11 bases, with 15 bases between. This CDR3 contains 14 residues. Germline CDR1 reads SGHTA; CDR2 reads FQGNSA. The CDR3 region is CASSLGLAPFQQFF. CDR3 nucleotide sequence: TGTGCCAGCAGCTTAGGTCTAGCGCCTTTTCAGCAGTTCTTC.

This clonotype was seen only once. The chain has TRBV6-1 and TRBJ2-1; 8 bases map to TRBD2. J lost 5 bases, V lost 8 bases, and 8 bases had no gene match. CDR3 length equals 14 residues. The V gene's germline CDR1 is MNHNS and CDR2 SASEGT. CDR3 region: CASWGRGGDNEQFF. In nucleotides, the CDR3 is TGTGCCAGCTGGGGCCGGGGGGGCGACAATGAGCAGTTCTTC.

In this sample, this clonotype turned up a few times. The rearrangement uses TRBV28 and TRBJ2-7; D assignment may be TRBD1 or TRBD2 (7 bases each). Germline V gives CDR1 MDHEN, CDR2 SYDVKM. This CDR3 has 13 amino acids. The V and J ends lost 7 bases and 3 bases respectively, with 13 bases between them. The CDR3, as DNA: TGTGCCAGCACCCAGGGGGGGGGCTACGAGCAGTACTTC. Its translation: CASTQGGGYEQYF.

The genes are TRBV5-5 and TRBJ2-3; D not certain. The CDR3 is 13 amino acids. The V end lost 4 bases, the J end lost 6 bases, and 12 bases lay between the germline ends. Germline lookup yields CDR1 SGHKS and CDR2 YYEKEE (reference sequence). CDR3 DNA sequence: TGTGCCAGCAGCCCCGCTTTTTTCGATACGCAGTATTTT. Translated: CASSPAFFDTQYF.